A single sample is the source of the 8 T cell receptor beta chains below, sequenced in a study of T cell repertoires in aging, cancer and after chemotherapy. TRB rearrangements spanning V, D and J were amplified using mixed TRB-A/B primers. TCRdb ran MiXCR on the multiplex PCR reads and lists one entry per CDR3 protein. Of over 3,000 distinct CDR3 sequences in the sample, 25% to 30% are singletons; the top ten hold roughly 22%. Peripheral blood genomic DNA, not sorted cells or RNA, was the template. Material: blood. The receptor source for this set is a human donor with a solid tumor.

The CDR3 DNA follows: TGCGCCAGCAGCTTGGCTGGGACGTCGGGCTCTGGAAACACCATATATTTT. Amino acids: CASSLAGTSGSGNTIYF. The chain has TRBV5-1 and TRBJ1-3, with a possible D match to TRBD1 (5 bases). Germline CDR1 reads SGHRS; CDR2 reads YFSETQ. The V gene lost 0 bases and the J gene lost 0 bases, with 13 bases spanning the gap. There are 17 residues in the CDR3.

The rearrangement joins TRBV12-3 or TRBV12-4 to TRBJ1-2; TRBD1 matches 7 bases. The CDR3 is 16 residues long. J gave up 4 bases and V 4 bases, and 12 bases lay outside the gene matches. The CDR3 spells CASSSSEGARGYGYTF. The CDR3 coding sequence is TGTGCCAGCAGTTCTTCAGAGGGGGCTCGTGGCTATGGCTACACCTTC.

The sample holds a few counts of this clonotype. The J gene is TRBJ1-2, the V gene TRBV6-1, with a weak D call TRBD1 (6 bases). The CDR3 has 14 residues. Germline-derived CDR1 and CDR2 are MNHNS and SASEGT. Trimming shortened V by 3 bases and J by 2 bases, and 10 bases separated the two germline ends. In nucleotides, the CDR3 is TGTGCCAGCAGTGAGGGGGGGCACAACTATGGCTACACCTTC. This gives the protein CASSEGGHNYGYTF.

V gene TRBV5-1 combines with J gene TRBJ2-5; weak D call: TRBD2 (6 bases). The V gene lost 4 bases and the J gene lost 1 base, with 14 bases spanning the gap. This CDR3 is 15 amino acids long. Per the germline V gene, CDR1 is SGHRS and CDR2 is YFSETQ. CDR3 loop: CASSPGTAFQETQYF. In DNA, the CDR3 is TGCGCCAGCAGCCCGGGGACTGCCTTCCAAGAGACCCAGTACTTC.

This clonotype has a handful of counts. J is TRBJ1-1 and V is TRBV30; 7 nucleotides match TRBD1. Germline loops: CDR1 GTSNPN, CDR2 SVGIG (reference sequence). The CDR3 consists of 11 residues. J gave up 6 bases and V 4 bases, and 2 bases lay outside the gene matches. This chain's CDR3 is CAWNRGAEAFF. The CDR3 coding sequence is TGTGCCTGGAACAGGGGCGCTGAAGCTTTCTTT.

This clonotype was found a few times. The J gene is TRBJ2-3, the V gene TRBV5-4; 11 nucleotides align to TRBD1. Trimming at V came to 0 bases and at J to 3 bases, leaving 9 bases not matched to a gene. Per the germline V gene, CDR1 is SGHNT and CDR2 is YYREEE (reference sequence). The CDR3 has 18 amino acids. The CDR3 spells CASSLDIGTGGTTDTQYF. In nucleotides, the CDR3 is TGTGCCAGCAGCTTGGATATCGGGACAGGGGGAACGACAGATACGCAGTATTTT.

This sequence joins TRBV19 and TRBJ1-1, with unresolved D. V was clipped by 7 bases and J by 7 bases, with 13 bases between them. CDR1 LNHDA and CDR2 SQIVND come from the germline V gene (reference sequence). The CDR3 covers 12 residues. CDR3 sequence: CASTSFGSEAFF. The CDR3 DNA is TGTGCCAGTACTTCCTTCGGGAGTGAAGCTTTCTTT. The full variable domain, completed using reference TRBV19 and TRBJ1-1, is DGGITQSPKYLFRKEGQNVTLSCEQNLNHDAMYWYRQDPGQGLRLIYYSQIVNDFQKGDIAEGYSVSREKKESFPLTVTSAQKNPTAFYLCASTSFGSEAFFGQGTRLTVV.

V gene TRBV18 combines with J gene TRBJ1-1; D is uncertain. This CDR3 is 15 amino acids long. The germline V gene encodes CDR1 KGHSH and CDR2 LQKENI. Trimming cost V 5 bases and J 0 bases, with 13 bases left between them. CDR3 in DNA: TGTGCCAGCTCATCCCCCCCCCATTTGAACACTGAAGCTTTCTTT. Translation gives CASSSPPHLNTEAFF.